One sample yielded the 15 T cell receptor beta chains listed below, sequenced in a study of breast tumors, draining lymph nodes, adjacent tissues. Axillary draining lymph nodes of breast cancer patients supplied the node samples. TCRdb reanalysed the multiplex PCR reads using MiXCR and keeps one entry per CDR3 protein. This repertoire shows about 110,000 distinct CDR3 sequences, about 29% found once; its top ten account for 4.5% to 7%. Sequencing was done on a sample of axillary lymph node tissue. The receptors were sampled from a female donor with breast cancer. Some clones in this sample may be carry-over from other donors' samples.

This clonotype appeared many times. The chain employs TRBV5-1 and TRBJ2-3, with 11 bases fitting TRBD2. Germline lookup yields CDR1 SGHRS and CDR2 YFSETQ. CDR3 length: 14 amino acids. Unmatched junction bases numbered 2, after V lost 8 bases and J lost 0 bases. The CDR3 nucleotides are TGCGCCAGTAGCGGGGGGGCTAGCACAGATACGCAGTATTTT. Amino acids: CASSGGASTDTQYF. Supplemented by reference TRBV5-1 and TRBJ2-3, the full variable domain reads KAGVTQTPRYLIKTRGQQVTLSCSPISGHRSVSWYQQTPGQGLQFLFEYFSETQRNKGNFPGRFSGRQFSNSRSEMNVSTLELGDSALYLCASSGGASTDTQYFGPGTRLTVL.

In its sample, this clonotype was seen many times. V and J are TRBV6-1 and TRBJ2-1; 13 bases fit TRBD2. Trimming took 6 bases from V and 8 from J; bases not matched to a gene: 7. CDR3 length: 15 amino acids. The germline V gene has CDR1 MNHNS and CDR2 SASEGT. CDR3: CASSLLAGGNYEQFF. For the CDR3, the DNA is TGTGCCAGCAGCCTACTAGCGGGAGGGAACTATGAGCAGTTCTTC.

V is TRBV30 and J is TRBJ1-2; 7 bases align to TRBD1. Germline V gene data show CDR1 as GTSNPN and CDR2 as SVGIG (reference sequence). CDR3 length: 13 residues. J lost 6 bases, V lost 5 bases, and 9 bases had no gene match. CDR3 in amino acids: CAWLEKGADGYTF. The CDR3 DNA is TGTGCCTGGCTAGAAAAGGGGGCTGATGGCTACACCTTC.

About this clonotype: A much larger clone sits a single nucleotide away, making a read error possible. The CDR3 does not end in the conserved phenylalanine or tryptophan, so this is likely a read error. The CDR3 DNA sequence: TGTGCCAGCAGCCGTCGACAGTTCAATGAGCAGTTCTCC. Protein: CASSRRQFNEQFS. The chain links TRBV14 to TRBJ2-1, with D possibly being TRBD1 (5 bases). The CDR3 consists of 13 residues. CDR1 is SGHDN, CDR2 FVKESK, per germline. Trimming shortened V by 4 bases and J by 6 bases, and 10 bases separated the two germline ends.

At least ten counts were recorded for this clonotype. This chain joins TRBV29-1 and TRBJ2-7; D may be TRBD1 (5 bases). This CDR3 has 16 amino acids. Between the trimmed V and J ends, which lost 0 bases and 5 bases, there was a span of 20 bases. The germline gives CDR1 SQVTM, CDR2 ANQGSEA. The CDR3 spells CSVEDPNDSIGNEQYF. The CDR3 region has the DNA TGCAGCGTTGAAGATCCCAATGACAGCATCGGTAACGAGCAGTACTTC.

This clonotype appeared many times. The chain recombines TRBV27 with TRBJ1-2; D is possibly TRBD1 (6 bases). Between the trimmed V and J ends, which lost 3 bases and 4 bases, there was a span of 9 bases. This CDR3 comprises 13 residues. Germline V gene data show CDR1 as MNHEY and CDR2 as SMNVEV (reference sequence). The chain's CDR3 is CASSFRGGYGYTF. The CDR3 coding sequence is TGTGCCAGCAGTTTCCGAGGGGGCTATGGCTACACCTTC.

This chain uses TRBV3-1 with TRBJ1-1; no clear D gene. V lost 4 bases and J 5 bases, leaving 8 bases between the germline ends. Germline CDR1 LGHDT, CDR2 YNNKEL (reference sequence). CDR3 size: 12 residues. This CDR3 is CASSRGRTEAFF. CDR3 DNA sequence: TGTGCCAGCAGCCGCGGGAGGACTGAAGCTTTCTTT.

This clonotype was detected many times. This chain connects TRBV4-1 to TRBJ2-1; tentative D call: TRBD1 (7 bases). Looked up from germline, CDR1 is MGHRA and CDR2 is YSYEKL. The CDR3 runs 15 residues. The ends were cut back, 1 base at V and 6 bases at J, with 13 bases in the middle. The CDR3 coding sequence is TGCGCCAGCAGCCAAGCAGGGGGGTCGGGCAATGAGCAGTTCTTC. It specifies CASSQAGGSGNEQFF.

The chain recombines TRBV5-6 with TRBJ2-5, with 9 bases matching TRBD1. From germline, CDR1 is SGHDT and CDR2 YYEEEE. The J segment lost 7 bases and the V segment lost 4 bases, leaving 5 bases of the junction unmatched. CDR3 length equals 13 residues. The CDR3 is CASSIMGQGTQYF. Written as DNA, the CDR3 is TGTGCCAGCAGCATCATGGGACAGGGGACCCAGTACTTC.

J is TRBJ2-5 and V is TRBV5-6; unclear D gene. CDR3 size: 12 residues. Trimming left V 0 bases short and J 7 bases short, with 7 bases between. Germline-derived CDR1 and CDR2 are SGHDT and YYEEEE. The CDR3 DNA is TGTGCCAGCAGCTTGGGCGGCGCGACCCAGTACTTC. Its protein product is CASSLGGATQYF.

In its sample, this clonotype was seen many times. The CDR3 here is CASSVGQGFPYGYTF. CDR3 DNA sequence: TGTGCCAGCAGCGTAGGACAGGGGTTCCCCTATGGCTACACCTTC. The J gene is TRBJ1-2, the V gene TRBV9; 8 bases fit TRBD1. Trimming at V came to 0 bases and at J to 4 bases, leaving 5 bases not matched to a gene. The length of the CDR3 is 15 residues. Germline CDR1 and CDR2: SGDLS and YYNGEE.

This clonotype came up many times. V gene TRBV2 combines with J gene TRBJ1-6; the D gene is possibly TRBD1 (5 bases). The CDR3 contains 16 residues. Germline V lookup: CDR1 SNHLY, CDR2 FYNNEI. Trimming took 2 bases from V and 4 from J, leaving 12 bases between them. CDR3 region: CASSEFGADYNSPLHF. CDR3 nucleotides: TGTGCCAGCAGTGAATTCGGGGCGGATTATAATTCACCCCTCCACTTT.

This chain links TRBV7-2 with TRBJ2-3; D is undetermined. The CDR3 has 14 amino acids. In germline, CDR1 is SGHTA, CDR2 FQGNSA. V gave up 4 bases and J gave up 0 bases, with 8 bases separating them. CDR3 DNA: TGTGCCAGCAGCTCCCGGTGGAGCACAGATACGCAGTATTTT. Residues: CASSSRWSTDTQYF.

The table lists this clonotype with many counts. DNA of the CDR3: TGTGCCAGCAGCGCCACGGGGCGGGAGACCCAGTACTTC. Amino acid sequence: CASSATGRETQYF. The chain joins TRBV9 to TRBJ2-5; either TRBD1 or TRBD2 may supply D (5 bases each). V lost 3 bases and J lost 5, with 11 bases in between. The CDR3 consists of 13 residues. Germline V gene lookup returns CDR1 SGDLS and CDR2 YYNGEE. Full variable domain (missing parts from reference TRBV9 and TRBJ2-5): DSGVTQTPKHLITATGQRVTLRCSPRSGDLSVYWYQQSLDQGLQFLIQYYNGEERAKGNILERFSAQQFPDLHSELNLSSLELGDSALYFCASSATGRETQYFGPGTRLLVL.

This clonotype was counted many times. The V call is TRBV24-1, the J call TRBJ2-2; 8 positions agree with TRBD2. The germline V gene encodes CDR1 KGHDR and CDR2 SFDVKD. The CDR3 covers 13 residues. The junction had 4 bases not matched to a gene; V was cut back by 9 bases and J by 5 bases. CDR3 protein: CATLAGRTGELFF. The CDR3 DNA reads as TGTGCCACCTTAGCGGGAAGGACCGGGGAGCTGTTTTTT.